This T cell receptor beta chain was found in a study of blood T cell repertoires in COVID-19. V dropped 4 bases and J dropped 2; count of bases not matched to a gene: 9. The CDR3 has 17 residues. Germline lookup yields CDR1 KGHSH and CDR2 LQKENI. This clone has a handful of counts. Participants spanned ages 18 to 89 years and resided in about two dozen US areas. Clones were sequenced by immunoSEQ multiplex PCR, and TCRdb holds only the in-frame ones, with some missing. This table has roughly 190,000 clones, about nine tenths appearing once. The sequencing input was PBMCs or T cells enriched from blood (not recorded which). The chain uses TRBV18 and TRBJ1-5; 9 bases are shared with TRBD1. This receptor was obtained from a woman between 25 and 40 years old who had recovered from COVID-19. The CDR3 spells CASSRGQGREGNQPQHF. CDR3 DNA: TGTGCCAGCTCACGCGGACAGGGGAGGGAAGGCAATCAGCCCCAGCATTTT.